The 27 T cell receptor beta chains reported below all come from one sample, sequenced in a study of T cell responses to AZD1222 COVID-19 vaccine. Clones were read by immunoSEQ multiplex PCR, and TCRdb kept only the in-frame ones, dropping some. In the table there are fewer than 200,000 clones, around nine tenths of which are singletons. The sequences come from peripheral blood, collected 28 days after the second AZD1222 dose. The receptors stem from an adult who received the AZD1222 COVID-19 vaccine.

This chain connects TRBV2 to TRBJ2-3; a weak D match, TRBD2 (6 bases). V lost 7 bases, J lost 5 bases, and 28 bases lay in between. Germline CDR1 reads SNHLY; CDR2 reads FYNNEI. This CDR3 region has 18 residues. DNA for the CDR3: TGTGCCAGCAAGACTTATGTCCCGGGGGAAGGTGGGGAAGATACGCAGTATTTT. Encoded protein: CASKTYVPGEGGEDTQYF.

The chain carries TRBV7-2 and TRBJ1-5, with 9 bases aligning to TRBD1. Per the germline V gene, CDR1 is SGHTA and CDR2 is FQGNSA. Trimming took 1 base from V and 6 from J; bases not matched to a gene: 4. The CDR3 length is 15 residues. CDR3: CASSLGTGAGQPQHF. For the CDR3, the DNA is TGTGCCAGCAGCTTAGGGACAGGGGCCGGTCAGCCCCAGCATTTT. Full variable domain (remainder filled in from reference TRBV7-2 and TRBJ1-5): GAGVSQSPSNKVTEKGKDVELRCDPISGHTALYWYRQSLGQGLEFLIYFQGNSAPDKSGLPSDRFSAERTGGSVSTLTIQRTQQEDSAVYLCASSLGTGAGQPQHFGDGTRLSIL.

The genes are TRBV18 and TRBJ2-2; 8 bases agree with TRBD1. The V and J ends lost 2 bases and 7 bases, in that order; junction bases with no gene match: 18. Germline lookup yields CDR1 KGHSH and CDR2 LQKENI. There are 19 residues in the CDR3. CDR3 residues: CASSPRAPRQGSADGELFF. The CDR3 coding sequence is TGTGCCAGCTCACCAAGGGCCCCCAGACAGGGGTCGGCGGACGGGGAGCTGTTTTTT.

The chain is built from TRBV27 and TRBJ2-7; possibly TRBD2 for D (5 bases). This CDR3 has 16 residues. The V and J ends lost 2 bases and 5 bases respectively, with 19 bases between them. Germline CDR1 MNHEY, CDR2 SMNVEV (reference sequence). In DNA form, the CDR3 reads TGTGCCAGCAGTTTAACGGGGATTGCCAGCTACCACGAGCAGTACTTC. This encodes CASSLTGIASYHEQYF.

There are a few counts of this clone. The chain employs TRBV2 and TRBJ1-5; TRBD1 agrees at 10 bases. The CDR3 extends over 16 amino acids. V lost 6 bases, J lost 4 bases, and 9 bases stayed unmatched. Germline-derived CDR1 and CDR2 are SNHLY and FYNNEI. The DNA for the CDR3 is TGTGCCAGCAGATTGGACAGGGGGTTAGGAAATCAGCCCCAGCATTTT. Amino acid sequence: CASRLDRGLGNQPQHF.

The CDR3 nucleotides read TGTGCCAGCAGTTTAGGGGCAGGGGGCAGCTATGGCTACACCTTC. Translation: CASSLGAGGSYGYTF. V usage is TRBV27 and J usage is TRBJ1-2; 8 nucleotides line up with TRBD1. V gave up 2 bases and J gave up 4 bases; unmatched junction bases: 6. CDR1 and CDR2 from the germline V gene are MNHEY and SMNVEV (reference sequence). The CDR3 is made up of 15 amino acids.

This clone has just one count. The J gene is TRBJ1-2, the V gene TRBV5-4, with D unresolved. The CDR3 has 12 amino acids. Germline V lookup: CDR1 SGHNT, CDR2 YYREEE (reference sequence). The V end was cut by 3 bases, the J end by 3 bases, with 6 bases between. This CDR3 reads CASSWNDYGYTF. Written as DNA, the CDR3 is TGTGCCAGCAGCTGGAATGACTATGGCTACACCTTC.

The chain has TRBV5-1 and TRBJ1-1; D is unresolved. The germline CDR1 and CDR2 sequences are SGHRS and YFSETQ. The CDR3 covers 14 residues. Trimming removed 3 bases at V and 4 bases at J, with 13 bases between. The CDR3 region has the DNA TGCGCCAGCAGCTCATTACGGGCTGGCACTGAAGCTTTCTTT. It yields the protein CASSSLRAGTEAFF.

The V and J genes are TRBV29-1 and TRBJ2-7, with D possibly matching TRBD2 (6 bases). The ends were cut back, 7 bases at V and 0 bases at J, with 7 bases in the middle. Per germline, CDR1 SQVTM and CDR2 ANQGSEA. This CDR3 comprises 11 residues. CDR3 DNA sequence: TGCAGCGGCGGGACCTCCTACGAGCAGTACTTC. Translating it yields CSGGTSYEQYF.

V and J are TRBV7-9 and TRBJ2-7; D not resolved. Trimming took 4 bases from V and 2 from J, leaving 12 bases between them. CDR1 and CDR2 (germline): SEHNR, FQNEAQ (reference sequence). CDR3 length: 14 residues. The CDR3 coding sequence is TGTGCCAGCAGCTCATTAACGGTACCCTACGAGCAGTACTTC. As protein: CASSSLTVPYEQYF. The full variable domain, its missing parts supplied by reference TRBV7-9 and TRBJ2-7, is DTGVSQNPRHKITKRGQNVTFRCDPISEHNRLYWYRQTLGQGPEFLTYFQNEAQLEKSRLLSDRFSAERPKGSFSTLEIQRTEQGDSAMYLCASSSLTVPYEQYFGPGTRLTVT.

The genes are TRBV7-6 and TRBJ2-2; 11 nucleotides line up with TRBD2. CDR3 length equals 18 residues. Trimming cost V 5 bases and J 4 bases; bases outside gene matches: 12. Per germline, CDR1 SGHVS and CDR2 FNYEAQ. CDR3 bases: TGTGCCAGCAGCCCTAGACGCATAGCGGGGGGGCCCACCGGGGAGCTGTTTTTT. Translation gives CASSPRRIAGGPTGELFF.

This chain links TRBV6-6 with TRBJ1-2, with 11 bases lining up with TRBD1. The CDR3 is 17 amino acids. V trimming: 5 bases; J trimming: 8 bases; junction bases outside the gene matches: 16. Germline CDR1 reads MNHNY; CDR2 reads SVGAGI (reference sequence). The DNA of the CDR3 is TGTGCCAGCAGTCGCACCTCCCGGGACAGGGGGACTGAAGGCTACACCTTC. This codes for CASSRTSRDRGTEGYTF.

The J gene is TRBJ2-6, the V gene TRBV7-9; 8 nucleotides line up with TRBD2. Germline loops: CDR1 SEHNR, CDR2 FQNEAQ (reference sequence). V dropped 5 bases and J dropped 5; count of bases not matched to a gene: 5. This CDR3 is 15 amino acids long. Here the CDR3 reads CASSPSGGRANVLTF. The CDR3 nucleotides read TGTGCCAGCAGCCCAAGCGGGGGCCGGGCCAACGTCCTGACTTTC.

The genes are TRBV27 and TRBJ1-2, with a possible D match to TRBD1 (5 bases). The germline gives CDR1 MNHEY, CDR2 SMNVEV (reference sequence). V was shortened by 3 bases and J by 2 bases, with 7 bases between the two germline ends. This CDR3 has 13 residues. CDR3 loop: CASSFQGNYGYTF. For the CDR3, the DNA is TGTGCCAGCAGTTTTCAGGGCAACTATGGCTACACCTTC.

The chain uses TRBV27 and TRBJ1-2, with no clear D. Looked up from germline, CDR1 is MNHEY and CDR2 is SMNVEV (reference sequence). CDR3 length equals 14 residues. Trimming took 2 bases from V and 2 from J, leaving 9 bases between them. CDR3 residues: CASSLRTGNYGYTF. In DNA form, the CDR3 reads TGTGCCAGCAGTTTACGGACGGGGAACTATGGCTACACCTTC.

The J gene is TRBJ1-1, the V gene TRBV5-6, with no clear D. The germline CDR1 and CDR2 sequences are SGHDT and YYEEEE. V lost 0 bases to trimming and J lost 3 bases, with 9 bases between them. CDR3 length equals 14 residues. Written as DNA, the CDR3 is TGTGCCAGCAGCTTGGTGGGCCCTCACACTGAAGCTTTCTTT. Its translation is CASSLVGPHTEAFF.

The chain carries TRBV6-2 or TRBV6-3 and TRBJ1-5; no firm D call. Trimming took off 0 bases at V and 6 bases at J, with 3 bases between the two ends. Germline lookup yields CDR1 MNHEY and CDR2 SVGEGT. The CDR3 loop spans 12 amino acids. The DNA of the CDR3 is TGTGCCAGCAGTTACTCGAGTCAGCCCCAGCATTTT. It codes for CASSYSSQPQHF.

The V and J genes are TRBV5-6 and TRBJ1-2, with 8 bases lining up with TRBD1. Trimming took 4 bases from V and 6 from J; bases not matched to a gene: 5. Germline V gene data show CDR1 as SGHDT and CDR2 as YYEEEE. The CDR3 loop spans 13 amino acids. DNA for the CDR3: TGTGCCAGCAGCCTCGGACAGGGCGATGGCTACACCTTC. Translated, it gives CASSLGQGDGYTF.

The chain employs TRBV15 and TRBJ1-5; the D is unclear. Trimming left V 9 bases short and J 7 bases short, with 19 bases between. CDR1 and CDR2 from the germline V gene are LNHNV and YYDKDF (reference sequence). CDR3 length: 14 residues. The CDR3 spells CATASGPREQPQHF. As DNA, the CDR3 is TGTGCCACGGCTTCCGGGCCCCGGGAACAGCCCCAGCATTTT.

The chain couples TRBV9 to TRBJ2-3; perhaps TRBD2 as D (5 bases). The CDR3 runs 15 residues. Germline V CDR1 and CDR2: SGDLS, YYNGEE. Trimming stripped 3 bases from V and 2 bases from J, with 13 bases between. The CDR3 DNA sequence: TGTGCCAGCAGCGGGCATTCGGGGAACACAGATACGCAGTATTTT. Encoded protein: CASSGHSGNTDTQYF.

CDR3 sequence reads: CASSREGPRSGETQYF. The CDR3 bases are TGTGCCAGCAGTAGGGAAGGGCCTCGTTCGGGAGAGACCCAGTACTTC. V gene TRBV9 combines with J gene TRBJ2-5; no definite D call. V was pared by 5 bases and J by 4 bases, with 21 bases between. The CDR3 length is 16 residues. Germline V gene data show CDR1 as SGDLS and CDR2 as YYNGEE.

This rearrangement joins TRBV29-1 to TRBJ1-1; possible D gene TRBD1, 5 bases. In germline, CDR1 is SQVTM, CDR2 ANQGSEA. This CDR3 has 14 amino acids. V lost 3 bases to trimming and J lost 6 bases, with 17 bases between them. CDR3 bases: TGCAGCGTTGAGGGCCCACAGGAATGGGCTGAAGCTTTCTTT. It codes for CSVEGPQEWAEAFF.

The chain combines TRBV10-3 with TRBJ1-1; TRBD1 agrees at 8 bases. J gave up 3 bases and V 2 bases, and 8 bases lay outside the gene matches. The CDR3 is made up of 16 amino acids. Per germline, CDR1 ENHRY and CDR2 SYGVKD. CDR3 sequence (DNA): TGTGCCATCAGTGAGGTATCTGGACAGGGCGACACTGAAGCTTTCTTT. Translated, it gives CAISEVSGQGDTEAFF.

The V gene is TRBV14, the J gene TRBJ1-5; 7 nucleotides align to TRBD1. V lost 4 bases to trimming and J lost 1 base; unmatched junction nucleotides: 1. Germline CDR1 and CDR2: SGHDN and FVKESK. The CDR3 runs 14 residues. The CDR3 bases are TGTGCCAGCAGCCTGACAGGGAGCAATCAGCCCCAGCATTTT. It specifies CASSLTGSNQPQHF.

The V and J genes are TRBV21-1 and TRBJ2-7; TRBD1 is taken as the D call from the table, unchecked against the DNA. TRBV21-1 is annotated as a pseudogene. This CDR3 region has 15 residues. CDR3 in amino acids: CASSKVGRSTYEQYF. In DNA form, the CDR3 reads TGTGCCAGCAGCAAAGTGGGCAGGTCCACCTACGAGCAGTACTTC.

This clone was counted only a few times. This rearrangement joins TRBV4-3 to TRBJ1-4, with TRBD1 identical over 10 bases. CDR1 is LGHNA, CDR2 YSLEER, per germline. The CDR3 covers 14 residues. V was pared by 4 bases and J by 8 bases, with 4 bases of the junction left unmatched. CDR3 DNA sequence: TGCGCCAGCAGCCTGGGGACAGGGGTCGAAAAACTGTTTTTT. Translating it yields CASSLGTGVEKLFF.

J is TRBJ2-3 and V is TRBV6-2 or TRBV6-3; D is unclear. V was trimmed by 5 bases and J by 8 bases, leaving 11 bases between them. The length of the CDR3 is 12 residues. In germline, CDR1 is MNHEY, CDR2 SVGEGT. CDR3 protein: CASSQASRTQYF. CDR3 sequence (DNA): TGTGCCAGCAGTCAGGCTAGTCGTACGCAGTATTTT.